The clone carrying this T cell receptor (beta chain) was picked up one time. Its matching antigen is unknown. The sample comes from a study of cytomegalovirus exposure and HLA in healthy donors. Study observations and caveats: Analyses of presence and absence presupposed an approximately uniform sequencing depth across donors. While the bulk of TCR sequences proved rare, some public TCRs turned up in many donors. The classifier reportedly diagnosed cytomegalovirus status with high sensitivity and specificity.

It was healthy bone marrow donors who served as donors. The PCR had 60 Vbeta and 13 Jbeta primers. Some clones are missing from TCRdb's copy, which holds only in-frame ones; the method was immunoSEQ multiplex PCR. The sample has 150,000 to 200,000 clones; 75% to 85% are singletons. V was clipped by 4 bases and J by 0 bases, with 16 bases between them. CDR3 length equals 16 residues. Germline V gives CDR1 SGDLS, CDR2 YYNGEE. The sample was PBMCs. The chain employs TRBV9 and TRBJ1-1; perhaps TRBD1 as D (5 bases). This receptor was taken from a woman aged 45-65 years in good health and CMV-seronegative. CDR3 sequence reads: CASSPRGDALNTEAFF. For the CDR3, the DNA is TGTGCCAGCAGCCCCCGCGGGGACGCATTGAACACTGAAGCTTTCTTT.